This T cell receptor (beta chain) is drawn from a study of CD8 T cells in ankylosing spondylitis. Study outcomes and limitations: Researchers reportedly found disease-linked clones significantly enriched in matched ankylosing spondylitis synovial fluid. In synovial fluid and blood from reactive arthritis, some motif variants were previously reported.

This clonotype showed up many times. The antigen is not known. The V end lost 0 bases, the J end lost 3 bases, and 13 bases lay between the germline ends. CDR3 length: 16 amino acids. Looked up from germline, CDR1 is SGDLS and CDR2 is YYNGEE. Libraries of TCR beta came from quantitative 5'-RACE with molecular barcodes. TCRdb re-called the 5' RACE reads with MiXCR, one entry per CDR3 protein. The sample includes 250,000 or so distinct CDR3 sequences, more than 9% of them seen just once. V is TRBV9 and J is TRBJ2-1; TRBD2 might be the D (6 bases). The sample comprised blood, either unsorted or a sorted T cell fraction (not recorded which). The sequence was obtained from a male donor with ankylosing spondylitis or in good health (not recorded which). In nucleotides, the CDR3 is TGTGCCAGCAGCGTAGCGTGGCGGGAAGGCTACAATGAGCAGTTCTTC. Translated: CASSVAWREGYNEQFF. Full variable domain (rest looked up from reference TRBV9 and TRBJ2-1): DSGVTQTPKHLITATGQRVTLRCSPRSGDLSVYWYQQSLDQGLQFLIQYYNGEERAKGNILERFSAQQFPDLHSELNLSSLELGDSALYFCASSVAWREGYNEQFFGPGTRLTVL.